These 2 T cell receptor beta chains originate from one sample sequenced in a study of cytomegalovirus exposure and HLA in healthy donors. PCR involved 60 Vbeta and 13 Jbeta primers. Clones were sequenced by immunoSEQ multiplex PCR, and TCRdb holds only the in-frame ones, with some missing. The sample includes nearly 200,000 clones, more than 75% seen only once; the top ten take around 1.4%. The sequenced material came from PBMCs. The receptors shown here come from a man aged 25-45 years in good health and CMV-seronegative.

V usage is TRBV11-2 and J usage is TRBJ1-1; TRBD1 aligns across 9 bases. The V segment lost 2 bases and the J segment 0 bases; nucleotides outside the gene matches: 1. Germline-derived CDR1 and CDR2 are SGHAT and FQNNGV. The CDR3 totals 15 residues. The CDR3 here is CASSLWTGVNTEAFF. In nucleotides, the CDR3 is TGTGCCAGCAGCTTATGGACAGGGGTGAACACTGAAGCTTTCTTT.

The rearrangement uses TRBV6-1 and TRBJ1-1; TRBD1 aligns across 8 bases. The CDR3 has 13 amino acids. Germline CDR1 reads MNHNS; CDR2 reads SASEGT. V was pared by 10 bases and J by 5 bases, with 9 bases of the junction left unmatched. This CDR3 reads CATDRAVGTEAFF. CDR3 bases: TGTGCCACGGACAGGGCGGTGGGTACTGAAGCTTTCTTT.